This TCR beta chain emerged from a study of blood T cell repertoires in COVID-19. About the study: The samples span acute and convalescent COVID-19 from the United States, Italy and Spain.

This clone was found once. Those who participated ranged in age from roughly 18 to 100 years and resided in about two dozen US areas. Participants were placed into cohorts based on the clinical history they reported. The CDR3 runs 14 residues. In germline, CDR1 is SGHTA, CDR2 FQGTGA. V lost 5 bases, J lost 4 bases, and 13 bases lay in between. Per the original data handling: From reference gene primer amplification, estimates of nucleated cell counts were derived. Sequencing used immunoSEQ multiplex PCR; TCRdb keeps in-frame clones, though not all of them. D and trimming were read from the DNA, whereas the V and J calls and clone size are those reported in that table. The sample shows fewer than 250,000 clones, 90% of them seen only once.

The sample taken for sequencing was PBMCs or T cells enriched from blood (not recorded which). The receptor was isolated from a man between 50 and 59 years old who had been exposed to COVID-19. The genes are TRBV7-3 and TRBJ2-3; tentative D call: TRBD2 (7 bases). The CDR3 reads CASSRRGGSDTQYF. The CDR3 region has the DNA TGTGCCAGCAGCCGCAGGGGAGGGTCAGATACGCAGTATTTT. Based on the CDR3 plus reference TRBV7-3 and TRBJ2-3, the full variable domain is GAGVSQTPSNKVTEKGKYVELRCDPISGHTALYWYRQSLGQGPEFLIYFQGTGAADDSGLPNDRFFAVRPEGSVSTLKIQRTERGDSAVYLCASSRRGGSDTQYFGPGTRLTVL.